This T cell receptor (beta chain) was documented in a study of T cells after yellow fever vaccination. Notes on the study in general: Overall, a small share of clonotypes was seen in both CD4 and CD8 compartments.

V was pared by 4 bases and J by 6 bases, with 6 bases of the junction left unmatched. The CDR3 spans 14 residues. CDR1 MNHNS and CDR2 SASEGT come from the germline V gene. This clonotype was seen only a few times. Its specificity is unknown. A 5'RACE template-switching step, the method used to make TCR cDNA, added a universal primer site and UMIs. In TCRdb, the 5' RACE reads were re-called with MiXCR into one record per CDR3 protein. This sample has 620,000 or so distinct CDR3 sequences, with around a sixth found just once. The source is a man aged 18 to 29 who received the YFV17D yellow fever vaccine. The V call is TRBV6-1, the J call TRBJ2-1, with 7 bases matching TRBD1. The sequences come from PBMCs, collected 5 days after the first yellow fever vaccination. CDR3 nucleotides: TGTGCCAGCAGTGGCAGGGGGTTGGTCAATGAGCAGTTCTTC. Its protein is CASSGRGLVNEQFF.